The subject of this entry is one T cell receptor (beta chain). Trimming stripped 4 bases from V and 9 bases from J, with 14 bases between. The CDR3 extends over 14 amino acids. Per germline, CDR1 SGHRS and CDR2 YFSETQ. The data are from a study of cytotoxic CD8 clonotypes in ibrutinib-treated CLL. The table came from immunoSEQ multiplex PCR; TCRdb's copy has only in-frame clones and leaves some out. This table holds nearly 50,000 clones, 57% found once. The TCR originated in a human donor with chronic lymphocytic leukemia. V and J are TRBV5-1 and TRBJ1-6; D is possibly TRBD1 (5 bases). Sample: PBMCs, taken after 24 months of ibrutinib treatment. The CDR3 DNA reads as TGCGCCAGCAGCCAAGGGGAGATGGTTTCACCCCTCCACTTT. The encoded protein is CASSQGEMVSPLHF.